One and the same sample provided the 18 T cell receptor beta chains below, sequenced in a study of early T cells in non-severe SARS-CoV-2 infection. TCRdb redid the calling of the 5' RACE reads with MiXCR, one entry per CDR3 protein. Among 20,000 to 30,000 distinct CDR3 sequences listed, more than 4% were seen once. The sample consisted of whole blood. The source of these receptors is an adult who was a healthcare worker with PCR-confirmed SARS-CoV-2 infection or an uninfected control (not recorded which).

Ten or more counts support this clonotype. The chain employs TRBV9 and TRBJ2-1, with D unclear. CDR3 size: 13 residues. V lost 0 bases, J lost 5 bases, and 6 bases lay in between. CDR1 and CDR2 (germline): SGDLS, YYNGEE. CDR3 in DNA: TGTGCCAGCAGCGTAGACATCAACAATGAGCAGTTCTTC. The encoded protein is CASSVDINNEQFF.

Ten or more counts support this clonotype. This sequence joins TRBV10-3 and TRBJ2-1; no firm D call. Germline values: CDR1 ENHRY, CDR2 SYGVKD. Trimming removed 3 bases from V and 7 bases from J, with 4 bases in between. This CDR3 region has 11 residues. The CDR3 sequence: CAISEGNEQFF. CDR3 bases: TGTGCCATCAGTGAAGGGAATGAGCAGTTCTTC.

On this clonotype: A junction end diverges from the germline sequence, so it may reflect a read error. The rearrangement links TRBV7-7 to TRBJ2-2; D unclear. The CDR3 contains 13 residues. The V gene's germline CDR1 is SSHAT and CDR2 FNYEAQ (reference sequence). DNA of the CDR3: TGTGCTAGCAGCTCGTACAGCGCCGGGGAGCTGTTTTTT. Translated: CASSSYSAGELFF.

There are many counts of this clonotype. The V and J genes are TRBV27 and TRBJ1-1; no firm D call. V was shortened by 3 bases and J by 0 bases, with 8 bases between the two germline ends. The CDR3 has 14 amino acids. CDR1 is MNHEY and CDR2 is SMNVEV in the germline V gene (reference sequence). The CDR3 region has the DNA TGTGCCAGCAGTTTCGACCGTATGAACACTGAAGCTTTCTTT. It yields the protein CASSFDRMNTEAFF.

This clonotype was observed at least ten times. The chain is built from TRBV29-1 and TRBJ1-5; possibly TRBD1 for D (6 bases). Trimming took off 3 bases at V and 2 bases at J, with 8 bases between the two ends. The CDR3 is 13 residues long. The germline V gene encodes CDR1 SQVTM and CDR2 ANQGSEA. The CDR3 loop is CSVEAGGNQPQHF. The CDR3, as DNA: TGCAGCGTTGAGGCAGGGGGCAATCAGCCCCAGCATTTT.

The J gene is TRBJ1-6, the V gene TRBV5-1; D perhaps matches TRBD1 (5 bases). The CDR3 is 13 residues long. CDR1 and CDR2 from the germline V gene are SGHRS and YFSETQ. Trimming removed 5 bases from V and 8 bases from J, with 11 bases in between. CDR3 loop: CASRDLGDSPLHF. CDR3 bases: TGCGCCAGCAGGGACCTGGGGGATTCACCCCTCCACTTT.

This clonotype showed up many times. This chain connects TRBV10-3 to TRBJ2-3; 7 bases agree with TRBD2. CDR3 length: 15 residues. With 7 bases clipped from V and 3 bases from J, the junction kept 10 bases outside the gene matches. CDR1 ENHRY and CDR2 SYGVKD come from the germline V gene. CDR3: CAITELGRVTDTQYF. In DNA, the CDR3 is TGTGCCATCACCGAGCTGGGGAGGGTTACAGATACGCAGTATTTT.

This clonotype has only a few counts. CDR3 sequence (DNA): TGTGCCAGCCAGAGGGGACAGCATAGCAATCAGCCCCAGCATTTT. Translated, it gives CASQRGQHSNQPQHF. V usage is TRBV19 and J usage is TRBJ1-5; 7 bases line up with TRBD1. The CDR3 is 15 residues long. The junction had 8 bases not matched to a gene; V was cut back by 9 bases and J by 0 bases. Germline CDR1 LNHDA, CDR2 SQIVND (reference sequence).

This clonotype was recorded many times. The chain employs TRBV5-1 and TRBJ1-2; 9 nucleotides agree with TRBD1. V was clipped by 7 bases and J by 4 bases; unmatched bases: 2. Germline V gene data show CDR1 as SGHRS and CDR2 as YFSETQ. CDR3 length: 12 amino acids. For the CDR3, the DNA is TGCGCCAGCCGGGACAGGGCCTATGGCTACACCTTC. This gives the protein CASRDRAYGYTF. Full variable domain (remainder filled in from reference TRBV5-1 and TRBJ1-2): KAGVTQTPRYLIKTRGQQVTLSCSPISGHRSVSWYQQTPGQGLQFLFEYFSETQRNKGNFPGRFSGRQFSNSRSEMNVSTLELGDSALYLCASRDRAYGYTFGSGTRLTVV.

This clonotype has more than one count but fewer than ten. The genes are TRBV4-3 and TRBJ1-6; possibly TRBD1 for D (5 bases). This CDR3 spans 18 amino acids. Germline V gene data show CDR1 as LGHNA and CDR2 as YSLEER. V was clipped by 3 bases and J by 4 bases, with 19 bases between them. CDR3 in amino acids: CASSQVSFRTPYNSPLHF. The CDR3, as DNA: TGCGCCAGCAGCCAGGTGTCGTTCCGGACACCATATAATTCACCCCTCCACTTT.

The rearrangement uses TRBV20-1 and TRBJ2-1, with 10 positions matching TRBD2. CDR3 length: 15 residues. V was pared by 2 bases and J by 6 bases, with 7 bases of the junction left unmatched. Germline V CDR1 and CDR2: DFQATT, SNEGSKA (reference sequence). CDR3 loop: CSARSLAGAINEQFF. The CDR3 DNA is TGCAGTGCTAGAAGTCTAGCGGGAGCCATCAATGAGCAGTTCTTC.

This clonotype was seen more than once but under ten times. The V gene is TRBV7-2, the J gene TRBJ2-5, with D hard to call. This CDR3 is 12 amino acids long. The V gene's germline CDR1 is SGHTA and CDR2 FQGNSA. Trimming stripped 7 bases from V and 5 bases from J, with 11 bases between. Here the CDR3 DNA reads TGTGCCAGCACCCCATCTCTCGAGACCCAGTACTTC. This gives the protein CASTPSLETQYF.

This clonotype was counted ten times or more. CDR3 nucleotide sequence: TGTGCCAGCAGCCATATAGCGGGTGAGACCCAGTACTTC. Amino acids: CASSHIAGETQYF. V and J are TRBV14 and TRBJ2-5, with 7 bases matching TRBD2. The CDR3 is made up of 13 amino acids. J was trimmed by 5 bases and V by 3 bases; bases with no gene match: 3. The germline CDR1 and CDR2 sequences are SGHDN and FVKESK. Combining the CDR3 with reference TRBV14 and TRBJ2-5 gives the whole variable domain EAGVTQFPSHSVIEKGQTVTLRCDPISGHDNLYWYRRVMGKEIKFLLHFVKESKQDESGMPNNRFLAERTGGTYSTLKVQPAELEDSGVYFCASSHIAGETQYFGPGTRLLVL.

In its sample, this clonotype was seen many times. This rearrangement joins TRBV4-1 to TRBJ2-2, with D possibly TRBD2 on 5 matching bases. V shed 1 base and J shed 4 bases, with 16 bases lying between them. Germline CDR1 and CDR2: MGHRA and YSYEKL. The CDR3 totals 17 residues. This CDR3 reads CASSQGSLAAITGELFF. CDR3 DNA sequence: TGCGCCAGCAGCCAAGGATCTCTAGCCGCAATCACCGGGGAGCTGTTTTTT.

J is TRBJ1-5 and V is TRBV2, with D perhaps matching TRBD1 (5 bases). The CDR3 is made up of 13 amino acids. Trimming took off 6 bases at V and 3 bases at J, with 9 bases between the two ends. The germline V gene has CDR1 SNHLY and CDR2 FYNNEI. The CDR3 nucleotides are TGTGCCAGCAGAGGGGACTCCAATCAGCCCCAGCATTTT. Amino acid sequence: CASRGDSNQPQHF.

The chain combines TRBV20-1 with TRBJ2-3; D unresolved. Looked up from germline, CDR1 is DFQATT and CDR2 is SNEGSKA (reference sequence). The ends were cut back, 3 bases at V and 3 bases at J, with 13 bases in the middle. The CDR3 runs 14 residues. The CDR3 DNA is TGCAGTGCTAGGGCCCCCGGGCGGACAGATACGCAGTATTTT. It is translated as CSARAPGRTDTQYF.

This clonotype was seen repeatedly, ten times or more. This rearrangement joins TRBV10-3 to TRBJ2-5; D not resolved. CDR3 length: 12 amino acids. CDR1 and CDR2 from the germline V gene are ENHRY and SYGVKD. V lost 8 bases to trimming and J lost 0 bases, with 7 bases between them. The CDR3 region is CAIGDYQETQYF. CDR3 DNA: TGTGCCATCGGCGACTACCAAGAGACCCAGTACTTC.

V and J are TRBV12-3 or TRBV12-4 and TRBJ1-6; 8 positions agree with TRBD1. With 5 bases clipped from V and 13 bases from J, the junction kept 13 bases outside the gene matches. The CDR3 extends over 15 amino acids. CDR3 region: CASSQTGATFGPLHF. The CDR3 nucleotides read TGTGCCAGCAGTCAGACAGGGGCCACCTTCGGGCCCCTCCACTTT.